This section outlines one T cell receptor (beta chain) sequence together with its context. The CDR3 runs 13 residues. Germline CDR1 is MNHNY and CDR2 is SVGAGI (reference sequence). The V and J ends lost 7 bases and 5 bases respectively, with 14 bases between them. Followed over time, Seattle patients had been enrolled while infection was active. The protocol was immunoSEQ multiplex PCR, while the TCRdb copy is restricted to in-frame clones and leaves out a portion. The table records about 270,000 clones, about 84% of them present only once. The sample comes from a study of blood T cell repertoires in COVID-19.

Sequenced input: peripheral blood. The clonotype was recovered from a woman older than 75 with COVID-19, enrolled during active disease. This chain links TRBV6-6 with TRBJ1-1, with a possible D match to TRBD1 (6 bases). The CDR3 reads CASTHRGATEAFF. For the CDR3, the DNA is TGTGCCAGCACCCACCGGGGGGCTACTGAAGCTTTCTTT.